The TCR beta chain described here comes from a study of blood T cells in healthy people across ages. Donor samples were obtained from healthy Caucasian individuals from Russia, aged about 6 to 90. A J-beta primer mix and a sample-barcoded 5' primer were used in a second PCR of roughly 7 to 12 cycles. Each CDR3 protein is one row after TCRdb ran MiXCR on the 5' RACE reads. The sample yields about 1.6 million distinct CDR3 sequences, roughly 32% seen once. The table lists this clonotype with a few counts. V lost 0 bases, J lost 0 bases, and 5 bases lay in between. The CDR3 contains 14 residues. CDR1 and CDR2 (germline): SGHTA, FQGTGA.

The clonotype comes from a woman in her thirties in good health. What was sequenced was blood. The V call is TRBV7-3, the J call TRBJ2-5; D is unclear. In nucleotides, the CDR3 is TGTGCCAGCAGCTTAACGGGGTACCAAGAGACCCAGTACTTC. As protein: CASSLTGYQETQYF.